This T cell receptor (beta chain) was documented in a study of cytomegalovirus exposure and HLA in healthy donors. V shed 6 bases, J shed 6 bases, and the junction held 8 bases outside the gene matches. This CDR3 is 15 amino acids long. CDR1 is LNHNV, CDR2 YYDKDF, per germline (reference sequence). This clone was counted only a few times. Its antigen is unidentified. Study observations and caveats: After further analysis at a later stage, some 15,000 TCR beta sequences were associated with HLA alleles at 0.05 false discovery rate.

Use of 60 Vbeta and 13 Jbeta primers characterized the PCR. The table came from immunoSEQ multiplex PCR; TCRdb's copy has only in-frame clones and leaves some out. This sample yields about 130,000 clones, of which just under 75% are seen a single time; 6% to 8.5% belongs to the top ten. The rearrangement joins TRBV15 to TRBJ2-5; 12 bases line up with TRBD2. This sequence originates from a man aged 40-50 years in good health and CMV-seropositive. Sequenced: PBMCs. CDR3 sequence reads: CATRGSSGRGKTQYF. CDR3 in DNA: TGTGCCACCAGGGGTTCTAGCGGGAGGGGGAAGACCCAGTACTTC.